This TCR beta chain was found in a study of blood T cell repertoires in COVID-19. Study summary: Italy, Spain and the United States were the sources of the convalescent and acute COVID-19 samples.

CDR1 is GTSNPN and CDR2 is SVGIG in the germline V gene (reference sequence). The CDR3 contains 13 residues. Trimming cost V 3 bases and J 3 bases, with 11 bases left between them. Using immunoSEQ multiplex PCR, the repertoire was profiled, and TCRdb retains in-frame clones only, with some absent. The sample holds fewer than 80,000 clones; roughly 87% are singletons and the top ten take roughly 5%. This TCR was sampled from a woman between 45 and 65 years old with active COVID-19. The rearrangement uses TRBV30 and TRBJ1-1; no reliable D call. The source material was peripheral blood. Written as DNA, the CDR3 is TGTGCCTGGAGCCCCGCCGAGGACACTGAAGCTTTCTTT. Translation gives CAWSPAEDTEAFF.